Listed here are 7 T cell receptor beta chains from one sample, sequenced in a study of cytomegalovirus exposure and HLA in healthy donors. PCR amplification relied on 60 Vbeta primers (plus 13 Jbeta primers). TCRdb's table, derived via immunoSEQ multiplex PCR, lists solely in-frame clones and lacks some. The sample yields under 200,000 clones, 79% seen once. Sequencing was done on a sample of PBMCs. Receptors were obtained from a man aged 35 to 55 in good health and CMV-seronegative.

The V and J genes are TRBV6-5 and TRBJ2-2; 7 bases map to TRBD2. Trimming took 0 bases from V and 7 from J; bases not matched to a gene: 8. The CDR3 extends over 16 amino acids. Germline V gene sequence: CDR1 MNHEY, CDR2 SVGAGI. This CDR3 is CASSYSPGRSVGELFF. CDR3 DNA sequence: TGTGCCAGCAGTTACTCCCCCGGGAGGTCGGTCGGGGAGCTGTTTTTT.

This sequence joins TRBV7-5 and TRBJ2-7; the tabulated D call, TRBD1, remains unverified against the DNA. TRBV7-5 constitutes a pseudogene. This CDR3 spans 18 amino acids. The CDR3 sequence: CARKLVTLLRGFDYEQYF. CDR3 sequence (DNA): TGTGCCAGAAAGTTGGTGACCTTACTTAGGGGTTTCGACTACGAGCAGTACTTC.

This chain links TRBV6-1 with TRBJ1-2; D may be TRBD1 (6 bases). The CDR3 totals 13 residues. V was cut by 6 bases and J by 6 bases, with 14 bases left in between. Germline CDR1 MNHNS, CDR2 SASEGT. CDR3 sequence (DNA): TGTGCCAGCAGAGCCCAGGGGCCGAATGGCTACACCTTC. Its protein product is CASRAQGPNGYTF.

The gene calls are TRBV5-5 and TRBJ2-7; 9 positions match TRBD1. This CDR3 region has 15 residues. Germline V gene lookup returns CDR1 SGHKS and CDR2 YYEKEE (reference sequence). Germline trimming cut 1 base from V and 1 base from J; bases unmatched to any gene: 3. The CDR3 protein is CASSLTGQGSYEQYF. CDR3 coding DNA: TGTGCCAGCAGCTTGACGGGACAGGGATCCTACGAGCAGTACTTC.

The chain is built from TRBV5-1 and TRBJ1-2; possibly TRBD1 for D (5 bases). Trimming cost V 1 base and J 0 bases, with 7 bases left between them. Germline assignment: CDR1 SGHRS and CDR2 YFSETQ. This CDR3 is 14 amino acids long. CDR3 nucleotide sequence: TGCGCCAGCAGCTTGACAGGAACTAACTATGGCTACACCTTC. Translated: CASSLTGTNYGYTF.

This chain uses TRBV5-6 with TRBJ2-6, with D perhaps matching TRBD2 (6 bases). The length of the CDR3 is 17 residues. The V end lost 4 bases, the J end lost 0 bases, and 14 bases lay between the germline ends. Germline assignment: CDR1 SGHDT and CDR2 YYEEEE. Written as DNA, the CDR3 is TGTGCCAGCAGCCCGCGCGGCGGGGTCTCTGGGGCCAACGTCCTGACTTTC. Translated: CASSPRGGVSGANVLTF.

The chain joins TRBV19 to TRBJ1-5; D gene ambiguous. The CDR3 contains 14 residues. The germline V and J ends were trimmed by 10 bases and 4 bases, with 17 bases remaining between them. Per germline, CDR1 LNHDA and CDR2 SQIVND (reference sequence). CDR3 in DNA: TGTGCCACAACAACAGACCGTTTTAATCAGCCCCAGCATTTT. This translates into CATTTDRFNQPQHF.